The 22 T cell receptor beta chains listed next were all sequenced from one sample in a study of T cell responses to AZD1222 COVID-19 vaccine. TCRdb's table, derived via immunoSEQ multiplex PCR, lists solely in-frame clones and lacks some. The table shows about 120,000 clones, with roughly 89% occurring only once. The source was peripheral blood, collected on day 0 of AZD1222 vaccination. Every receptor here comes from an adult in good health.

The V gene is TRBV24-1, the J gene TRBJ2-1, with 10 bases aligning to TRBD2. The germline CDR1 and CDR2 sequences are KGHDR and SFDVKD. The J segment lost 3 bases and the V segment lost 3 bases, leaving 1 base of the junction unmatched. This CDR3 comprises 15 residues. The DNA for the CDR3 is TGTGCCACCAGTGATGGACTAGCGGACTACAATGAGCAGTTCTTC. It yields the protein CATSDGLADYNEQFF.

The CDR3 sequence is CASSLVVTGGYGYTF. The CDR3 DNA follows: TGTGCCAGCAGCTTAGTGGTGACAGGGGGCTATGGCTACACCTTC. The chain recombines TRBV11-2 with TRBJ1-2; 9 bases line up with TRBD1. Germline CDR1 SGHAT, CDR2 FQNNGV. The J segment lost 4 bases and the V segment lost 1 base, leaving 4 bases of the junction unmatched. The CDR3 is made up of 15 amino acids. The full variable domain, its missing parts supplied by reference TRBV11-2 and TRBJ1-2, is EAGVAQSPRYKIIEKRQSVAFWCNPISGHATLYWYQQILGQGPKLLIQFQNNGVVDDSQLPKDRFSAERLKGVDSTLKIQPAKLEDSAVYLCASSLVVTGGYGYTFGSGTRLTVV.

The chain is built from TRBV24-1 and TRBJ2-1; D gene ambiguous. The CDR3 covers 11 residues. Between the trimmed V and J ends, which lost 5 bases and 6 bases, there was a span of 4 bases. Per the germline V gene, CDR1 is KGHDR and CDR2 is SFDVKD. The chain's CDR3 is CATSGINEQFF. In nucleotides, the CDR3 is TGTGCCACCAGTGGCATCAATGAGCAGTTCTTC.

The CDR3 loop reads CASSLGQGGIQYF. The CDR3 DNA is TGTGCCAGCAGCCTTGGACAGGGAGGCATTCAGTACTTC. The chain recombines TRBV11-2 with TRBJ2-4, with 8 bases lining up with TRBD1. Germline values: CDR1 SGHAT, CDR2 FQNNGV. Germline trimming cut 5 bases from V and 9 bases from J; bases unmatched to any gene: 6. There are 13 residues in the CDR3. The variable domain in full, with the rest retrieved from reference TRBV11-2 and TRBJ2-4, is EAGVAQSPRYKIIEKRQSVAFWCNPISGHATLYWYQQILGQGPKLLIQFQNNGVVDDSQLPKDRFSAERLKGVDSTLKIQPAKLEDSAVYLCASSLGQGGIQYFGAGTRLSVL.

The count of this clone is one. The chain uses TRBV9 and TRBJ2-2, with D maybe TRBD1 (6 bases). The CDR3 is made up of 16 amino acids. Per the germline V gene, CDR1 is SGDLS and CDR2 is YYNGEE. The V end was cut by 0 bases, the J end by 7 bases, with 16 bases between. The CDR3 protein is CASSVATRTGLGELFF. CDR3 coding DNA: TGTGCCAGCAGCGTAGCTACGCGTACAGGGCTCGGGGAGCTGTTTTTT.

V usage is TRBV30 and J usage is TRBJ1-1; D remains ambiguous. Germline CDR1 GTSNPN, CDR2 SVGIG (reference sequence). The V gene lost 5 bases and the J gene lost 1 base, with 11 bases spanning the gap. This CDR3 is 13 amino acids long. CDR3 sequence: CAWDKAPNTEAFF. In DNA, the CDR3 is TGTGCCTGGGACAAAGCTCCGAACACTGAAGCTTTCTTT. Looking up the rest from reference TRBV30 and TRBJ1-1 gives the full variable domain: SQTIHQWPATLVQPVGSPLSLECTVEGTSNPNLYWYRQAAGRGLQLLFYSVGIGQISSEVPQNLSASRPQDRQFILSSKKLLLSDSGFYLCAWDKAPNTEAFFGQGTRLTVV.

V gene TRBV7-2 combines with J gene TRBJ2-3, with D possibly matching TRBD2 (5 bases). CDR3 size: 13 residues. Germline CDR1 and CDR2: SGHTA and FQGNSA. V was clipped by 2 bases and J by 8 bases, with 11 bases between them. The CDR3 region is CASSLSGRGTQYF. Here the CDR3 DNA reads TGTGCCAGCAGCTTAAGCGGACGTGGTACGCAGTATTTT.

The chain links TRBV28 to TRBJ2-7; possibly TRBD1 or TRBD2 for D (5 bases each). CDR1 MDHEN and CDR2 SYDVKM come from the germline V gene. The CDR3 is made up of 17 amino acids. The V and J ends lost 1 base and 0 bases respectively, with 16 bases between them. The DNA for the CDR3 is TGTGCCAGCAGTTTATCGAGCTACGGGACGGTCTCCTACGAGCAGTACTTC. Residues: CASSLSSYGTVSYEQYF.

The rearrangement links TRBV5-1 to TRBJ1-2; TRBD1 might be the D (5 bases). V was shortened by 2 bases and J by 4 bases, with 9 bases between the two germline ends. The CDR3 spans 13 residues. Germline loops: CDR1 SGHRS, CDR2 YFSETQ. The CDR3 DNA reads TGCGCCAGCAGCTTCGGGACGGCCTATGGCTACACCTTC. Its translation: CASSFGTAYGYTF.

The CDR3 sequence is CSAWDNPHQYF. In DNA form, the CDR3 reads TGCAGTGCGTGGGACAATCCCCATCAGTACTTC. V gene TRBV20-1 combines with J gene TRBJ2-7; perhaps TRBD1 as D (6 bases). V was shortened by 6 bases and J by 10 bases, with 16 bases between the two germline ends. CDR3 length: 11 residues. The germline gives CDR1 DFQATT, CDR2 SNEGSKA (reference sequence).

This chain links TRBV29-1 with TRBJ1-6, with D perhaps TRBD1 (5 bases). The CDR3 runs 16 residues. CDR1 and CDR2 from the germline V gene are SQVTM and ANQGSEA. CDR3 in amino acids: CRGQDCSFHGNSPLHF. For the CDR3, the DNA is TGCAGGGGGCAGGATTGTAGCTTTCATGGTAATTCACCCCTCCACTTT. The full variable domain, its missing parts supplied by reference TRBV29-1 and TRBJ1-6, is SAVISQKPSRDICQRGTSLTIQCQVDSQVTMMFWYRQQPGQSLTLIATANQGSEATYESGFVIDKFPISRPNLTFSTLTVSNMSPEDSSIYLCRGQDCSFHGNSPLHFGNGTRLTVT.

The CDR3 sequence: CASSESQMTGKYNEQFF. The CDR3, as DNA: TGTGCCAGCAGTGAATCCCAAATGACAGGAAAATACAATGAGCAGTTCTTC. The chain uses TRBV25-1 and TRBJ2-1; a possible D gene is TRBD1 (6 bases). With 1 base removed from V and 4 bases from J, the gap between germline ends came to 17 bases. CDR1 MGHDK and CDR2 SYGVNS come from the germline V gene. The CDR3 sequence is 17 residues long. Drawing the rest from reference TRBV25-1 and TRBJ2-1, the complete variable domain is EADIYQTPRYLVIGTGKKITLECSQTMGHDKMYWYQQDPGMELHLIHYSYGVNSTEKGDLSSESTVSRIRTEHFPLTLESARPSHTSQYLCASSESQMTGKYNEQFFGPGTRLTVL.

The J gene is TRBJ2-1, the V gene TRBV29-1; no clear D gene. Germline values: CDR1 SQVTM, CDR2 ANQGSEA. CDR3 length: 13 residues. The V gene lost 4 bases and the J gene lost 0 bases, with 7 bases spanning the gap. The CDR3 nucleotides read TGCAGCGTTGCTCAGAGCTCCTACAATGAGCAGTTCTTC. Translating it yields CSVAQSSYNEQFF.

The rearrangement links TRBV7-9 to TRBJ1-1; no clear D. CDR1 is SEHNR and CDR2 is FQNEAQ in the germline V gene (reference sequence). This CDR3 contains 14 residues. V gave up 5 bases and J gave up 0 bases, with 10 bases separating them. CDR3 residues: CASSLSVLNTEAFF. CDR3 in DNA: TGTGCCAGCAGCCTATCGGTCCTGAACACTGAAGCTTTCTTT. Looking up the rest from reference TRBV7-9 and TRBJ1-1 gives the full variable domain: DTGVSQNPRHKITKRGQNVTFRCDPISEHNRLYWYRQTLGQGPEFLTYFQNEAQLEKSRLLSDRFSAERPKGSFSTLEIQRTEQGDSAMYLCASSLSVLNTEAFFGQGTRLTVV.

The chain recombines TRBV4-3 with TRBJ1-4; no definite D call. This CDR3 contains 12 residues. With 8 bases removed from V and 11 bases from J, the gap between germline ends came to 15 bases. The V gene's germline CDR1 is LGHNA and CDR2 YSLEER. The CDR3 loop reads CASGEREGKLFF. The CDR3, as DNA: TGCGCCAGCGGAGAAAGGGAAGGGAAACTGTTTTTT.

J is TRBJ1-3 and V is TRBV27; 10 positions agree with TRBD1. The trim removed 0 bases at V and 0 bases at J, leaving 5 bases unmatched. The CDR3 sequence is 18 residues long. The germline CDR1 and CDR2 sequences are MNHEY and SMNVEV (reference sequence). For the CDR3, the DNA is TGTGCCAGCAGTTTATCGGGGACAGGGGACGCCTCTGGAAACACCATATATTTT. This translates into CASSLSGTGDASGNTIYF.

The chain uses TRBV19 and TRBJ2-2; 11 bases fit TRBD2. The CDR3 has 19 amino acids. Germline CDR1 LNHDA, CDR2 SQIVND (reference sequence). The V gene end was trimmed by 3 bases and the J gene end by 0 bases; junction bases not matched to a gene: 9. CDR3 residues: CASSIRGTSGNPNTGELFF. The CDR3 DNA follows: TGTGCCAGTAGTATCAGGGGGACTAGCGGAAACCCGAACACCGGGGAGCTGTTTTTT.

The chain recombines TRBV27 with TRBJ2-4; 10 bases match TRBD1. Trimming took 3 bases from V and 1 from J; bases not matched to a gene: 12. The CDR3 extends over 19 amino acids. CDR1 and CDR2 from the germline V gene are MNHEY and SMNVEV (reference sequence). CDR3 nucleotide sequence: TGTGCCAGCAGTTTTAAGTGGGACAGGGGAGGGACGGCCAAAAACATTCAGTACTTC. It codes for CASSFKWDRGGTAKNIQYF.

The chain joins TRBV7-9 to TRBJ2-1; 7 positions agree with TRBD1. Germline CDR1 is SEHNR and CDR2 is FQNEAQ (reference sequence). This CDR3 region has 16 residues. The ends lost 2 bases at V and 9 bases at J; junction bases unmatched: 13. The CDR3 sequence: CASSLLGRGMNGEQFF. The DNA of the CDR3 is TGTGCCAGCAGCTTACTCGGCAGGGGGATGAACGGTGAGCAGTTCTTC.

The chain recombines TRBV29-1 with TRBJ2-1; 7 bases match TRBD1. Trimming at V came to 0 bases and at J to 9 bases, leaving 11 bases not matched to a gene. CDR3 size: 15 residues. The germline CDR1 and CDR2 sequences are SQVTM and ANQGSEA. The DNA of the CDR3 is TGCAGCGTTGAAGAATCGAGGGGGCCGGAATTTGAGCAGTTCTTC. Translated: CSVEESRGPEFEQFF.

This rearrangement joins TRBV12-3 or TRBV12-4 to TRBJ1-5; TRBD1 matches at 10 bases. The CDR3 sequence is 13 residues long. The J segment lost 6 bases and the V segment lost 11 bases, leaving 7 bases of the junction unmatched. The DNA for the CDR3 is TGTGCCCACCCGACAGGGGGCGGTCAGCCCCAGCATTTT. Encoded protein: CAHPTGGGQPQHF.

This chain links TRBV7-2 with TRBJ2-7; 11 nucleotides line up with TRBD2. The CDR3 covers 16 residues. Germline values: CDR1 SGHTA, CDR2 FQGNSA. Trimming took 0 bases from V and 2 from J; bases not matched to a gene: 3. For the CDR3, the DNA is TGTGCCAGCAGCTTAGCTGGGGGACTAGCGGCCTACGAGCAGTACTTC. It is translated as CASSLAGGLAAYEQYF.